The 24 T cell receptor beta chains reported below all come from one sample, sequenced in a study of cytomegalovirus exposure and HLA in healthy donors. Generated by immunoSEQ multiplex PCR, the TCRdb table keeps only in-frame clones and is missing some. Of 220,000 or so clones listed, about nine tenths were seen once; the top ten hold about 2%. Sequencing input: PBMCs. These receptor sequences come from a woman in her late teens or twenties in good health and CMV-seropositive.

The chain recombines TRBV7-8 with TRBJ1-2; weak D call: TRBD1 (5 bases). V was trimmed by 3 bases and J by 2 bases, leaving 16 bases between them. Germline CDR1 and CDR2: SGHVS and FQNEAQ. The CDR3 length is 16 residues. The CDR3: CASSFVAGHTNYGYTF. CDR3 nucleotides: TGTGCCAGCAGCTTTGTCGCAGGGCATACCAACTATGGCTACACCTTC.

Written as DNA, the CDR3 is TGTGCCAGCAGCGTAGACGGGGAATCGGACGAGCAGTACTTC. This sequence encodes CASSVDGESDEQYF. V and J are TRBV9 and TRBJ2-7; weak D call: TRBD2 (5 bases). The CDR3 is made up of 14 amino acids. In germline, CDR1 is SGDLS, CDR2 YYNGEE. Deletions cut 0 bases from V and 5 bases from J, with 12 bases between.

The rearrangement uses TRBV25-1 and TRBJ2-3; D not certain. The length of the CDR3 is 16 residues. Germline V gene lookup returns CDR1 MGHDK and CDR2 SYGVNS. With 3 bases removed from V and 0 bases from J, the gap between germline ends came to 13 bases. The CDR3 nucleotides are TGTGCCAGCAGTGACCCCCGGCTGACTAGCACAGATACGCAGTATTTT. It encodes CASSDPRLTSTDTQYF.

V gene TRBV29-1 combines with J gene TRBJ2-7; 9 bases line up with TRBD1. The CDR3 extends over 14 amino acids. CDR1 and CDR2 from the germline V gene are SQVTM and ANQGSEA. Losses at the gene ends were 3 bases for V and 5 bases for J; bases not matched to a gene: 8. The CDR3 nucleotides are TGCAGCGTTGACACGGGACAGGGTATCGACGAGCAGTACTTC. Its protein product is CSVDTGQGIDEQYF.

V and J are TRBV5-6 and TRBJ1-1; no definite D call. Trimming removed 0 bases at V and 5 bases at J, with 8 bases between. CDR1 and CDR2 from the germline V gene are SGHDT and YYEEEE. The CDR3 contains 13 residues. The CDR3 region is CASSLVAGTEAFF. The CDR3 DNA sequence: TGTGCCAGCAGCTTGGTAGCCGGGACTGAAGCTTTCTTT. The full variable domain, completed using reference TRBV5-6 and TRBJ1-1, is DAGVTQSPTHLIKTRGQQVTLRCSPKSGHDTVSWYQQALGQGPQFIFQYYEEEERQRGNFPDRFSGHQFPNYSSELNVNALLLGDSALYLCASSLVAGTEAFFGQGTRLTVV.

The chain is built from TRBV7-2 and TRBJ1-2; possible D gene TRBD1, 5 bases. Trimming shortened V by 1 base and J by 7 bases, and 13 bases separated the two germline ends. Germline lookup yields CDR1 SGHTA and CDR2 FQGNSA. The CDR3 extends over 14 amino acids. CDR3 in amino acids: CASSLVGDGSGYTF. For the CDR3, the DNA is TGTGCCAGCAGCTTAGTAGGGGATGGGTCTGGCTACACCTTC.

This clone was recorded once. This chain joins TRBV28 and TRBJ1-3; D may be TRBD1 (5 bases). CDR1 is MDHEN and CDR2 is SYDVKM in the germline V gene. Trimming removed 2 bases from V and 6 bases from J, with 11 bases in between. The CDR3 length is 14 residues. CDR3 amino acids: CASSLMWGENTIYF. The CDR3 DNA reads TGTGCCAGCAGTTTAATGTGGGGCGAAAACACCATATATTTT.

The J gene is TRBJ1-4, the V gene TRBV28; 8 bases match TRBD1. CDR1 is MDHEN, CDR2 SYDVKM, per germline. There are 14 residues in the CDR3. V gave up 6 bases and J gave up 8 bases; unmatched junction bases: 8. The CDR3 loop reads CASRGQGMGEKLFF. The CDR3 DNA follows: TGTGCCAGCAGAGGACAGGGTATGGGGGAAAAACTGTTTTTT.

The chain couples TRBV27 to TRBJ2-5; 11 nucleotides agree with TRBD2. Unmatched junction bases numbered 4, after V lost 7 bases and J lost 3 bases. This CDR3 spans 14 amino acids. CDR1 and CDR2 from the germline V gene are MNHEY and SMNVEV (reference sequence). The CDR3 loop is CASMALAGEETQYF. The CDR3 DNA reads TGTGCCAGCATGGCACTAGCGGGAGAAGAGACCCAGTACTTC.

The chain joins TRBV5-1 to TRBJ1-4; 10 nucleotides agree with TRBD1. V lost 4 bases, J lost 8 bases, and 11 bases stayed unmatched. Looked up from germline, CDR1 is SGHRS and CDR2 is YFSETQ. The CDR3 is 16 amino acids. The CDR3 spells CASSQETGGAQEKLFF. The DNA of the CDR3 is TGCGCCAGCAGCCAAGAGACAGGGGGCGCTCAGGAAAAACTGTTTTTT.

The chain links TRBV4-1 to TRBJ2-1; possibly TRBD2 for D (6 bases). Germline V lookup: CDR1 MGHRA, CDR2 YSYEKL. This CDR3 contains 17 residues. Trimming left V 4 bases short and J 0 bases short, with 16 bases between. The CDR3: CASSPRGGASSYNEQFF. DNA of the CDR3: TGCGCCAGCAGCCCGAGGGGCGGGGCGAGCTCCTACAATGAGCAGTTCTTC.

This sequence joins TRBV5-1 and TRBJ2-7, with 7 bases aligning to TRBD1. The CDR3 length is 14 residues. After removal of 4 bases from V and 2 bases from J, the junction contained 6 bases not matched to a gene. Per germline, CDR1 SGHRS and CDR2 YFSETQ. The CDR3 sequence is CASSPGTVAYEQYF. The CDR3 bases are TGCGCCAGCAGCCCAGGGACAGTAGCCTACGAGCAGTACTTC. Full variable domain (rest looked up from reference TRBV5-1 and TRBJ2-7): KAGVTQTPRYLIKTRGQQVTLSCSPISGHRSVSWYQQTPGQGLQFLFEYFSETQRNKGNFPGRFSGRQFSNSRSEMNVSTLELGDSALYLCASSPGTVAYEQYFGPGTRLTVT.

The chain carries TRBV6-1 and TRBJ1-5; D is unclear. The CDR3 has 13 residues. Germline lookup yields CDR1 MNHNS and CDR2 SASEGT. The V end lost 5 bases, the J end lost 3 bases, and 8 bases lay between the germline ends. CDR3 coding DNA: TGTGCCAGCAGTAAGGAGAACAATCAGCCCCAGCATTTT. It yields the protein CASSKENNQPQHF.

CDR3 nucleotides: TGCAGCGCCTCAGGCTGGGACAGGAGCTACACTGAAGCTTTCTTT. Its protein is CSASGWDRSYTEAFF. The V and J genes are TRBV29-1 and TRBJ1-1; TRBD1 matches at 8 bases. The CDR3 has 15 residues. The V gene's germline CDR1 is SQVTM and CDR2 ANQGSEA. V lost 7 bases, J lost 3 bases, and 13 bases stayed unmatched.

This clone has a single count. The V call is TRBV27, the J call TRBJ2-3; 7 bases are shared with TRBD2. The junction had 16 bases not matched to a gene; V was cut back by 6 bases and J by 4 bases. The CDR3 extends over 17 amino acids. CDR1 is MNHEY and CDR2 is SMNVEV in the germline V gene (reference sequence). The CDR3 DNA reads as TGTGCCAGCAGCAAATCCGGGACTATCTATGGTCCAGATACGCAGTATTTT. It encodes CASSKSGTIYGPDTQYF.

V is TRBV6-5 and J is TRBJ2-7; 8 bases agree with TRBD2. Germline values: CDR1 MNHEY, CDR2 SVGAGI. CDR3 length: 14 residues. V dropped 7 bases and J dropped 7; count of bases not matched to a gene: 12. CDR3 nucleotide sequence: TGTGCCAGCACGCCGGGACTAGGGCTAAAGGAGCAGTACTTC. Protein product: CASTPGLGLKEQYF.

V usage is TRBV6-5 and J usage is TRBJ2-1; TRBD1 agrees at 7 bases. Germline lookup yields CDR1 MNHEY and CDR2 SVGAGI. V shed 2 bases and J 9 bases; nucleotides not matched to a gene: 4. There are 13 residues in the CDR3. The CDR3 DNA reads TGTGCCAGCAGTTACGCGACAGGGACTGAGCAGTTCTTC. This sequence encodes CASSYATGTEQFF.

This chain joins TRBV19 and TRBJ1-1, with TRBD1 as a possible D gene (6 bases). Germline V gene lookup returns CDR1 LNHDA and CDR2 SQIVND (reference sequence). V was shortened by 5 bases and J by 5 bases, with 18 bases between the two germline ends. The CDR3 is 15 amino acids. Here the CDR3 DNA reads TGTGCCAGTAGTCCAGGGGCAGGATTTCGGACTGAAGCTTTCTTT. It translates to CASSPGAGFRTEAFF.

The chain carries TRBV5-5 and TRBJ1-5, with 7 bases that match TRBD1. With 3 bases clipped from V and 5 bases from J, the junction kept 5 bases outside the gene matches. Germline CDR1 reads SGHKS; CDR2 reads YYEKEE (reference sequence). CDR3 length: 14 residues. The CDR3 DNA is TGTGCCAGCAGCTCGACAGGGATCTATCAGCCCCAGCATTTT. This encodes CASSSTGIYQPQHF.

The V gene is TRBV27, the J gene TRBJ1-2; 8 bases are shared with TRBD1. V lost 3 bases to trimming and J lost 4 bases; unmatched junction nucleotides: 4. This CDR3 contains 14 residues. CDR1 and CDR2 (germline): MNHEY, SMNVEV (reference sequence). The CDR3 nucleotides are TGTGCCAGCAGTTTTCAGGGGGCGTCCTATGGCTACACCTTC. It specifies CASSFQGASYGYTF.

J is TRBJ2-3 and V is TRBV29-1; the match to TRBD1 covers 10 bases. CDR3 length equals 14 residues. The ends lost 8 bases at V and 2 bases at J; junction bases unmatched: 7. Looked up from germline, CDR1 is SQVTM and CDR2 is ANQGSEA. CDR3 sequence: CSTRQGAPTDTQYF. CDR3 DNA sequence: TGCAGCACAAGACAGGGGGCCCCCACAGATACGCAGTATTTT.

The chain has TRBV30 and TRBJ2-7; TRBD2 might be the D (6 bases). Germline-derived CDR1 and CDR2 are GTSNPN and SVGIG (reference sequence). The CDR3 is made up of 17 amino acids. Trimming stripped 2 bases from V and 0 bases from J, with 20 bases between. The CDR3 DNA follows: TGTGCCTGGAGTACTAGAGGGTTTCTGGGGGGCTCCTACGAGCAGTACTTC. It encodes CAWSTRGFLGGSYEQYF.

The chain recombines TRBV5-1 with TRBJ1-5; the match to TRBD1 covers 9 bases. V dropped 3 bases and J dropped 9; count of bases not matched to a gene: 10. CDR1 SGHRS and CDR2 YFSETQ come from the germline V gene. The CDR3 is made up of 15 amino acids. The chain's CDR3 is CASSWGQGGGWPQHF. The CDR3 nucleotides are TGCGCCAGCAGCTGGGGACAGGGTGGCGGCTGGCCCCAGCATTTT. The whole variable domain, remainder taken from reference TRBV5-1 and TRBJ1-5, is KAGVTQTPRYLIKTRGQQVTLSCSPISGHRSVSWYQQTPGQGLQFLFEYFSETQRNKGNFPGRFSGRQFSNSRSEMNVSTLELGDSALYLCASSWGQGGGWPQHFGDGTRLSIL.

The rearrangement links TRBV28 to TRBJ2-5, with no clear D. The V gene's germline CDR1 is MDHEN and CDR2 SYDVKM. The V end was cut by 5 bases, the J end by 5 bases, with 6 bases between. There are 11 residues in the CDR3. The CDR3 spells CASSPRETQYF. Here the CDR3 DNA reads TGTGCCAGCAGTCCGCGGGAGACCCAGTACTTC.